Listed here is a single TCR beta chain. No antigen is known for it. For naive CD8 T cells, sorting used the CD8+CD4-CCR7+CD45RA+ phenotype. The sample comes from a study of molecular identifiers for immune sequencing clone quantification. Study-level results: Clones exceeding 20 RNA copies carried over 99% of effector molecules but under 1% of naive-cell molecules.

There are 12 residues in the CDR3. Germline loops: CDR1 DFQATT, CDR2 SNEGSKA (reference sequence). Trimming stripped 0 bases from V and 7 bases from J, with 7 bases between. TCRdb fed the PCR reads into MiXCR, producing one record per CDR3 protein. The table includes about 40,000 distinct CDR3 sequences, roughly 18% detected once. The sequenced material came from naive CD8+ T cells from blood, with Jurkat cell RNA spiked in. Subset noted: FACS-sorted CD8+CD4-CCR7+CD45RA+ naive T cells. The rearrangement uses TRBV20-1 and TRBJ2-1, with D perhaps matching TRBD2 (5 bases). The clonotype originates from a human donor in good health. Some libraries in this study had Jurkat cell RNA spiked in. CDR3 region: CSARDRGNEQFF. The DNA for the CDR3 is TGCAGTGCTAGAGATCGGGGAAATGAGCAGTTCTTC.